The 29 T cell receptor beta chains below all came from one sample that was sequenced in a study of monozygotic twins with inflammatory bowel disease. No DNA is given; TCRdb re-called the 5' RACE reads and lists each CDR3 protein once. In total, the table holds approximately 330,000 distinct CDR3 sequences. The sequenced sample consisted of blood. These receptors all come from a human donor with ulcerative colitis or Crohn's disease, or a healthy co-twin of an affected twin (not recorded which).

This chain uses TRBV6-2 or TRBV6-3 with TRBJ2-5; the TRBD1 assignment by TCRdb is unverifiable without DNA. The CDR3 has 15 amino acids. Germline V gene lookup returns CDR1 MNHEY and CDR2 SVGEGT. The CDR3 sequence: CASTQYSGMKGTQYF.

This chain uses TRBV11-2 with TRBJ2-5; the D call from TCRdb, TRBD2, cannot be confirmed without DNA. This CDR3 region has 15 residues. Looked up from germline, CDR1 is SGHAT and CDR2 is FQNNGV. Here the CDR3 reads CASSLEPSGGETQYF.

The V gene is TRBV4-2, the J gene TRBJ2-5; the TCRdb call, TRBD2, lacks DNA for checking. CDR3 length equals 14 residues. Per the germline V gene, CDR1 is LGHNA and CDR2 is YNFKEQ. The CDR3 loop is CASSQAGGTETQYF.

The chain links TRBV2 to TRBJ1-1. The CDR3 has 16 residues. The germline CDR1 and CDR2 sequences are SNHLY and FYNNEI. Here the CDR3 reads CASSVDRASGGSEAFF.

CDR3 amino acids: CASSVEAISYNEQFF. The gene calls are TRBV9 and TRBJ2-1. The V gene's germline CDR1 is SGDLS and CDR2 YYNGEE. The CDR3 is made up of 15 amino acids.

The chain has TRBV5-1 and TRBJ2-3; TCRdb's D call of TRBD1 is untestable without DNA. CDR3 size: 15 residues. The germline CDR1 and CDR2 sequences are SGHRS and YFSETQ. This CDR3 reads CASSLSGGVTDTQYF.

The chain carries TRBV20-1 and TRBJ1-4; the D call from TCRdb, TRBD1, cannot be confirmed without DNA. Germline V lookup: CDR1 DFQATT, CDR2 SNEGSKA (reference sequence). The CDR3 has 14 residues. The CDR3 sequence: CSAREGQINEKLFF.

The genes are TRBV6-1 and TRBJ1-5; TCRdb calls TRBD1, which cannot be checked without DNA. The CDR3 length is 17 residues. Germline loops: CDR1 MNHNS, CDR2 SASEGT. The CDR3 sequence is CASSGDRGPYSNQPQHF.

The chain uses TRBV12-3 or TRBV12-4 and TRBJ1-2. CDR3 size: 16 residues. The CDR3 spells CATSTLRGRGSYGYTF.

The chain combines TRBV20-1 with TRBJ2-7. The germline CDR1 and CDR2 sequences are DFQATT and SNEGSKA (reference sequence). This CDR3 is built from 13 residues. The CDR3 sequence is CSARVGSSYEQYF.

The chain carries TRBV24-1 and TRBJ2-1; TCRdb lists TRBD1, though no DNA is available to test this call. Germline loops: CDR1 KGHDR, CDR2 SFDVKD. The CDR3 has 15 residues. The CDR3: CATSDFGGLNNEQFF.

The genes are TRBV7-9 and TRBJ2-1; the TCRdb D gene call, TRBD1, has no DNA to confirm it. This CDR3 is 16 amino acids long. The germline V gene has CDR1 SEHNR and CDR2 FQNEAQ (reference sequence). CDR3 in amino acids: CASSLAQASSYNEQFF.

This CDR3 is CASRPTGAKQYF. The chain is built from TRBV7-9 and TRBJ2-7; TCRdb's assignment of TRBD1 cannot be checked, as there is no DNA. The CDR3 loop spans 12 amino acids. Germline V gene lookup returns CDR1 SEHNR and CDR2 FQNEAQ (reference sequence).

The J gene is TRBJ2-3, the V gene TRBV13; TCRdb proposes TRBD2, but this gene call is untestable without DNA. CDR3 length equals 16 residues. CDR1 and CDR2 from the germline V gene are PRHDT and FYEKMQ (reference sequence). The chain's CDR3 is CASRMGLAGSTDTQYF.

The genes are TRBV5-1 and TRBJ2-2. The germline V gene encodes CDR1 SGHRS and CDR2 YFSETQ. The CDR3 runs to 13 residues. The CDR3 sequence is CASSLHTTGELFF.

This chain uses TRBV5-1 with TRBJ2-1; TCRdb designates TRBD2, a call that cannot be tested without DNA. The CDR3 is 17 residues long. Germline lookup yields CDR1 SGHRS and CDR2 YFSETQ. The CDR3 region is CASRQGTSGSPYNEQFF. The full variable domain, its missing parts supplied by reference TRBV5-1 and TRBJ2-1, is KAGVTQTPRYLIKTRGQQVTLSCSPISGHRSVSWYQQTPGQGLQFLFEYFSETQRNKGNFPGRFSGRQFSNSRSEMNVSTLELGDSALYLCASRQGTSGSPYNEQFFGPGTRLTVL.

The rearrangement uses TRBV12-3 or TRBV12-4 and TRBJ1-4. The CDR3 covers 13 residues. The CDR3 is CASSFLTNEKLFF.

This chain joins TRBV19 and TRBJ1-2; as DNA is missing, the TRBD1 call by TCRdb cannot be tested. The germline V gene has CDR1 LNHDA and CDR2 SQIVND (reference sequence). The CDR3 length is 14 residues. This CDR3 reads CASNRDGANYGYTF.

The genes are TRBV19 and TRBJ2-3. The CDR3 covers 15 residues. Germline CDR1 and CDR2: LNHDA and SQIVND (reference sequence). The CDR3 sequence is CASSSMTESTDTQYF.

The chain joins TRBV7-9 to TRBJ2-7. The CDR3 sequence is 11 residues long. The germline CDR1 and CDR2 sequences are SEHNR and FQNEAQ (reference sequence). This chain's CDR3 is CASSFLYEQYF.

V gene TRBV29-1 combines with J gene TRBJ2-5; the TCRdb call, TRBD2, lacks DNA for checking. This CDR3 spans 14 amino acids. In germline, CDR1 is SQVTM, CDR2 ANQGSEA. The CDR3 is CSGGGGAGEETQYF.

V and J are TRBV20-1 and TRBJ2-3; TCRdb's assignment of TRBD2 cannot be checked, as there is no DNA. The CDR3 has 16 amino acids. Germline values: CDR1 DFQATT, CDR2 SNEGSKA (reference sequence). The CDR3 here is CSARALAGFYTDTQYF.

The V gene is TRBV30, the J gene TRBJ1-6; TCRdb names TRBD1, which stays unverified in the absence of DNA. Germline V lookup: CDR1 GTSNPN, CDR2 SVGIG (reference sequence). The CDR3 consists of 15 residues. This CDR3 reads CAWSPRDRDLSPLHF.

The chain uses TRBV6-2 or TRBV6-3 and TRBJ2-3; TCRdb's D call of TRBD2 is untestable without DNA. The CDR3 covers 13 residues. Germline V gene data show CDR1 as MNHEY and CDR2 as SVGEGT. The CDR3 reads CASSPTEEDTQYF.

V and J are TRBV10-3 and TRBJ2-7; TCRdb's assignment of TRBD2 cannot be checked, as there is no DNA. The length of the CDR3 is 14 residues. The germline V gene encodes CDR1 ENHRY and CDR2 SYGVKD. CDR3 region: CAISPGLAGEGQYF.

The chain combines TRBV5-1 with TRBJ2-5; TCRdb's D call of TRBD1 is untestable without DNA. The CDR3 is 11 residues long. Germline V gene sequence: CDR1 SGHRS, CDR2 YFSETQ. The CDR3 sequence is CATSAGETQYF.

The chain couples TRBV20-1 to TRBJ2-2. Germline values: CDR1 DFQATT, CDR2 SNEGSKA (reference sequence). The CDR3 is made up of 15 amino acids. CDR3 sequence: CSARDPHLNTGELFF.

This chain joins TRBV14 and TRBJ2-2; the D call from TCRdb, TRBD1, cannot be confirmed without DNA. The germline CDR1 and CDR2 sequences are SGHDN and FVKESK. The CDR3 runs 16 residues. The CDR3 sequence is CASSQNPTGNTGELFF.

V and J are TRBV6-1 and TRBJ2-1; TCRdb names TRBD2, which stays unverified in the absence of DNA. This CDR3 region has 13 residues. From germline, CDR1 is MNHNS and CDR2 SASEGT. The CDR3 sequence is CASSEWEGGEQFF.